Listed below are T cell receptor beta chains from one sample, sequenced in a study of identical twins. TCRdb redid the calling of the 5' RACE reads with MiXCR, one entry per CDR3 protein. The sample has about 550,000 distinct CDR3 sequences; around 20% are singletons. This sample also belongs to another study, concerning yellow fever vaccine responses in identical twins.

Material: CD4+ T cells sorted from blood. Source of these receptors: a woman between 18 and 29 years old in good health. The CDR3 runs from the conserved cysteine through the conserved F or W.

v_gene: TRBV6-2/TRBV6-3
len: 16
CDR3aa: CASSYNPSGIYNEQFF

v_gene: TRBV2
len: 12
CDR3aa: CASSLPPGILYF

v_gene: TRBV25-1
len: 13
CDR3aa: CASSWQAAGELFF

v_gene: TRBV9
len: 13
CDR3aa: CASSVEATGELFF

v_gene: TRBV29-1
len: 12
CDR3aa: CSGRGGYNEQFF

v_gene: TRBV10-3
len: 12
CDR3aa: CATMDSNQPQHF

v_gene: TRBV5-1
len: 16
CDR3aa: CASSLVSGSNQETQYF

v_gene: TRBV5-1
len: 16
CDR3aa: CASSSSGPHSGNTIYF

v_gene: TRBV5-1
len: 13
CDR3aa: CASSLELAGERFF

v_gene: TRBV28
len: 16
CDR3aa: CASSPQAGGRGDTQYF

v_gene: TRBV12-3/TRBV12-4
len: 14
CDR3aa: CASSPRLVHRELFF

v_gene: TRBV5-1
len: 13
CDR3aa: CASSHGSGFEAFF

v_gene: TRBV28
len: 18
CDR3aa: CASSSPGLAGGPAFAQYF

v_gene: TRBV12-3/TRBV12-4
len: 14
CDR3aa: CASSLGLVLDEQFF

v_gene: TRBV11-2
len: 16
CDR3aa: CASSLEPASLGDTQYF

v_gene: TRBV7-9
len: 15
CDR3aa: CASSLTRLGSGEQYF

v_gene: TRBV20-1
len: 13
CDR3aa: CSARGAFGTEAFF

v_gene: TRBV2
len: 15
CDR3aa: CASSESGTSSYEQYF

v_gene: TRBV11-2
len: 16
CDR3aa: CASSFLPQGAADTQYF

v_gene: TRBV7-3
len: 16
CDR3aa: CASSPSGRSKGETQYF

v_gene: TRBV23-1
len: 16
CDR3aa: CASIRVPSGPTYEQYF

v_gene: TRBV3-1
len: 16
CDR3aa: CASSQVTYYSYNEQFF

v_gene: TRBV9
len: 15
CDR3aa: CASSQSGGRADTQYF

v_gene: TRBV7-2
len: 15
CDR3aa: CASSLSGATSYEQYF

v_gene: TRBV11-2
len: 16
CDR3aa: CASSPRLALGEETQYF

v_gene: TRBV5-1
len: 14
CDR3aa: CASSLWATNEKLFF

v_gene: TRBV9
len: 15
CDR3aa: CASSTSTGSYNEQFF

v_gene: TRBV20-1
len: 14
CDR3aa: CSARRAGAAETQYF

v_gene: TRBV5-1
len: 15
CDR3aa: CASSNRDKVQETQYF

v_gene: TRBV15
len: 15
CDR3aa: CATSRDKSSRDPLHF

v_gene: TRBV9
len: 15
CDR3aa: CASSERTAPQETQYF

v_gene: TRBV29-1
len: 13
CDR3aa: CSVPNDGNTEAFF

v_gene: TRBV27
len: 10
CDR3aa: CASAIPGLGF

v_gene: TRBV14
len: 15
CDR3aa: CASSHTRGHNSPLHF

v_gene: TRBV15
len: 16
CDR3aa: CATSRNGQGGTGELFF

v_gene: TRBV6-2/TRBV6-3
len: 17
CDR3aa: CASSYIRTGSSYNEQFF

v_gene: TRBV12-3/TRBV12-4
len: 12
CDR3aa: CASRGSHEKLFF

v_gene: TRBV6-1
len: 17
CDR3aa: CASSTTGGGAGANVLTF

v_gene: TRBV5-5
len: 15
CDR3aa: CASSLDTPPYNEQFF

v_gene: TRBV5-1
len: 15
CDR3aa: CASSLTARQGYEQFF

v_gene: TRBV25-1
len: 16
CDR3aa: CASSDPPLAGGGEQFF

v_gene: TRBV7-9
len: 13
CDR3aa: CASSLVWGDTQYF

v_gene: TRBV28
len: 16
CDR3aa: CASSPLWRESSGELFF

v_gene: TRBV5-1
len: 16
CDR3aa: CASSFADGRGNSPLHF

v_gene: TRBV7-2
len: 15
CDR3aa: CASSLAPVNTGELFF

v_gene: TRBV7-3
len: 14
CDR3aa: CASSAAGGPDTQYF

v_gene: TRBV7-9
len: 12
CDR3aa: CASSEQGNGYTF

v_gene: TRBV6-1
len: 13
CDR3aa: CASGRWGGETQYF

v_gene: TRBV5-1
len: 16
CDR3aa: CASSFGTGRSSYEQYF

v_gene: TRBV6-5
len: 15
CDR3aa: CASSYRTSGANEQFF